This T cell receptor beta chain emerged from a study of T cell responses to AZD1222 COVID-19 vaccine. Using immunoSEQ multiplex PCR, the repertoire was profiled, and TCRdb retains in-frame clones only, with some absent. The table lists roughly 160,000 clones, 88% of them singletons. The V end was cut by 4 bases, the J end by 0 bases, with 10 bases between. The length of the CDR3 is 15 residues. Germline CDR1 reads SGHAT; CDR2 reads FQNNGV. The source of this sequence is an adult in good health. The rearrangement links TRBV11-2 to TRBJ1-3, with D maybe TRBD1 (5 bases). The sequencing used peripheral blood, collected on day 0 of AZD1222 vaccination. CDR3 coding DNA: TGTGCCAGCAGCTCGGTGGGGGGCTCTGGAAACACCATATATTTT. Protein: CASSSVGGSGNTIYF.